Presented here are 14 T cell receptor beta chains from one specimen sequenced in a study of blood T cell repertoires in COVID-19. The assay was immunoSEQ multiplex PCR, and TCRdb's table has in-frame clones only and misses some. This sample has tens of thousands of clones, with approximately 87% found just once. Sequenced: peripheral blood. These receptors came from a human donor in a cohort sampled during active COVID-19.

V and J are TRBV6-4 and TRBJ2-7; tentative D call: TRBD2 (5 bases). The CDR3 runs to 13 residues. Germline V CDR1 and CDR2: MRHNA, SNTAGT. Trimming pared 6 bases from V and 4 bases from J, leaving 13 bases between. CDR3 amino acids: CASSPSLGYEQYF. The CDR3 bases are TGTGCCAGCAGCCCTTCACTAGGTTACGAGCAGTACTTC.

Here the CDR3 DNA reads TGTGCCAGCAGCCCCACTAGGGGGGGCGCAGGGGAGACCCAGTACTTC. This gives the protein CASSPTRGGAGETQYF. The gene calls are TRBV7-2 and TRBJ2-5; D is perhaps TRBD2 (7 bases). CDR1 and CDR2 (germline): SGHTA, FQGNSA. The CDR3 sequence is 16 residues long. V dropped 5 bases and J dropped 5 bases, with 21 bases sitting between them.

The table lists this clone with a count of one. V gene TRBV4-2 combines with J gene TRBJ2-1, with D possibly being TRBD1 (5 bases). The length of the CDR3 is 13 residues. Trimming took off 0 bases at V and 10 bases at J, with 10 bases between the two ends. Looked up from germline, CDR1 is LGHNA and CDR2 is YNFKEQ. CDR3 coding DNA: TGTGCCAGCAGCCAAGATCTCCGGACAGAGCAGTTCTTC. Its protein product is CASSQDLRTEQFF.

The V call is TRBV9, the J call TRBJ2-3; D might be TRBD1 (5 bases). Germline-derived CDR1 and CDR2 are SGDLS and YYNGEE. V was cut by 0 bases and J by 4 bases, with 9 bases left in between. CDR3 length: 14 residues. This CDR3 reads CASSVGWGPDTQYF. For the CDR3, the DNA is TGTGCCAGCAGCGTAGGGTGGGGCCCAGATACGCAGTATTTT.

This sequence joins TRBV7-9 and TRBJ1-2, with D possibly TRBD1 on 6 matching bases. The CDR3 is made up of 13 amino acids. From germline, CDR1 is SEHNR and CDR2 FQNEAQ (reference sequence). With 3 bases removed from V and 4 bases from J, the gap between germline ends came to 9 bases. The CDR3 here is CASSLDSGYGYTF. In DNA, the CDR3 is TGTGCCAGCAGCTTGGACAGTGGCTATGGCTACACCTTC.

The rearrangement joins TRBV23-1 to TRBJ2-3; 12 nucleotides match TRBD2. TRBV23-1 is an open reading frame whose function is uncertain. This CDR3 has 19 residues. V was clipped by 7 bases and J by 2 bases; unmatched bases: 16. The CDR3 sequence: CASNSGLPGLAGSTDTQYF. The CDR3 DNA reads TGCGCCAGCAATTCGGGACTCCCCGGACTAGCGGGGTCCACAGATACGCAGTATTTT.

The chain couples TRBV6-5 to TRBJ2-2, with 10 bases that match TRBD2. The junction had 8 bases not matched to a gene; V was cut back by 8 bases and J by 5 bases. Germline-derived CDR1 and CDR2 are MNHEY and SVGAGI. The CDR3 sequence is 15 residues long. The CDR3 loop is CASGESGRDTGELFF. Written as DNA, the CDR3 is TGTGCCAGCGGAGAAAGCGGGAGGGATACCGGGGAGCTGTTTTTT.

V gene TRBV19 combines with J gene TRBJ2-1; a possible D gene is TRBD2 (6 bases). Germline CDR1 LNHDA, CDR2 SQIVND (reference sequence). CDR3 length equals 15 residues. V lost 5 bases and J lost 0, with 11 bases in between. The CDR3 DNA reads TGTGCCAGTAGTCTGATGACTAGCTCCTACAATGAGCAGTTCTTC. This sequence encodes CASSLMTSSYNEQFF. The full variable domain, rest sourced from reference TRBV19 and TRBJ2-1, is DGGITQSPKYLFRKEGQNVTLSCEQNLNHDAMYWYRQDPGQGLRLIYYSQIVNDFQKGDIAEGYSVSREKKESFPLTVTSAQKNPTAFYLCASSLMTSSYNEQFFGPGTRLTVL.

V usage is TRBV19 and J usage is TRBJ1-1; D is ambiguous. The CDR3 totals 13 residues. The germline V gene encodes CDR1 LNHDA and CDR2 SQIVND (reference sequence). The V end was cut by 6 bases, the J end by 5 bases, with 13 bases between. CDR3 in DNA: TGTGCCAGTAGCCCAGGCTATGGGACTGAAGCTTTCTTT. Translating it yields CASSPGYGTEAFF.

The V call is TRBV27, the J call TRBJ2-5; 7 nucleotides agree with TRBD1. V was clipped by 5 bases and J by 5 bases; unmatched bases: 8. From germline, CDR1 is MNHEY and CDR2 SMNVEV (reference sequence). This CDR3 comprises 14 residues. Written as DNA, the CDR3 is TGTGCCAGCAGTAATACAGGGGCGGTGGAGACCCAGTACTTC. This sequence encodes CASSNTGAVETQYF.

This chain connects TRBV5-5 to TRBJ1-6; TRBD1 is a possible D gene (6 bases). V was cut by 1 base and J by 10 bases, with 9 bases left in between. Germline CDR1 is SGHKS and CDR2 is YYEKEE (reference sequence). The CDR3 covers 13 residues. The CDR3 loop reads CASSLQGYSPLHF. CDR3 nucleotides: TGTGCCAGCAGCTTGCAGGGGTACTCACCCCTCCACTTT. Together with reference TRBV5-5 and TRBJ1-6, the CDR3 gives the full variable domain: DAGVTQSPTHLIKTRGQQVTLRCSPISGHKSVSWYQQVLGQGPQFIFQYYEKEERGRGNFPDRFSARQFPNYSSELNVNALLLGDSALYLCASSLQGYSPLHFGNGTRLTVT.

The genes are TRBV4-2 and TRBJ2-1; tentative D call: TRBD1 (6 bases). Germline V gene lookup returns CDR1 LGHNA and CDR2 YNFKEQ. V lost 0 bases, J lost 9 bases, and 18 bases lay in between. The CDR3 totals 16 residues. For the CDR3, the DNA is TGTGCCAGCAGCCAAGAGGACGGGACCTTACAGGGTGAGCAGTTCTTC. It is translated as CASSQEDGTLQGEQFF.

This clone has just a few counts. V usage is TRBV27 and J usage is TRBJ2-6, with 7 bases matching TRBD1. Germline-derived CDR1 and CDR2 are MNHEY and SMNVEV (reference sequence). This CDR3 is built from 14 residues. The V gene end was trimmed by 4 bases and the J gene end by 13 bases; junction bases not matched to a gene: 10. CDR3 DNA sequence: TGTGCCAGCAGTTATACAGGGGCCCTGCAGGTCCTGACTTTC. Its protein is CASSYTGALQVLTF. The full variable domain, with the rest looked up from reference TRBV27 and TRBJ2-6, is EAQVTQNPRYLITVTGKKLTVTCSQNMNHEYMSWYRQDPGLGLRQIYYSMNVEVTDKGDVPEGYKVSRKEKRNFPLILESPSPNQTSLYFCASSYTGALQVLTFGAGSRLTVL.

The V gene is TRBV3-1 (or the pseudogene TRBV3-2), the J gene TRBJ1-2, with D tentatively TRBD1 (6 bases). The CDR3 has 13 amino acids. Germline CDR1 and CDR2: LGHDT and YNNKEL (reference sequence). V was cut by 1 base and J by 8 bases, with 11 bases left in between. The CDR3: CASSQGPGVGYTF. DNA of the CDR3: TGTGCCAGCAGCCAAGGGCCAGGGGTCGGCTACACCTTC.